Listed here is a single T cell receptor beta chain. Its antigen is still unknown. No base qualities exist here, and no much larger clone lies one base off it. Profiling of TCR beta VDJ combinations and CDR3 sequences used genomic DNA as the template. TCR repertoire sequencing was run on an Illumina HiSeq 2000. Processing in the source paper ran as follows. Repertoires were assessed using TRBV/TRBJ rearrangement plots, CDR3 size and DJ length profiles, and Simpson's diversity index. The most abundant DNA sequence in the deep sequencing data was defined as the immunodominant clone. CDR3 amino acid sequences were checked for sharing across subjects and were also compared against the VDJdb database and published repertoires. Through fastp at Q25 and MiXCR, TCRdb rebuilt clones from the public reads, retaining in-frame beta chains. Duplicate CDR3 protein sequences are folded into a single record with the most common DNA and genes. These V and J calls originate from TCRdb's pipeline instead of the authors' own analysis. The sample data list about 220,000 distinct CDR3 sequences, and roughly 33% of these were observed just once. The ten largest clonotypes hold more than 0.95% of the sample.

The data belong to a study of CD8+CD57+ T cells in acquired aplastic anemia (dated by TCRdb to 2017 to 2018). About the investigation overall: Extracted DNA from sorted CD4+ and CD8+ cells averaged approximately 3.4 ug, ranging from roughly 0.17 to 30 ug. For healthy donor samples, the average read count was about 10 million for CD4+ cells and 11 million to 14 million for CD8+ cells. Beyond this particular receptor, the publication reports: Around 27 CD8+ CDR3 sequences were shared between patients and controls but appeared highly expressed in patients and within their immunodominant clones. Between patients and healthy controls, no significant difference in CD8+ Simpson's diversity was found (P=0.060).

The study deep-sequenced TCR repertoires of sorted CD4+ and CD8+ blood T cells from severe aplastic anemia patients and healthy subjects. Ficoll-Paque density gradient centrifugation was used to isolate peripheral blood mononuclear cells. CD4+ and CD8+ T cells were sorted by FACS or magnetic beads before DNA extraction. The junction shows trimming of 4 bases on V and 3 bases on J, plus 15 bases between the germline ends. The CDR3 measures 15 amino acids from cysteine to phenylalanine. Only the CDR3 region is kept as DNA, spanning 45 bases read in frame from base 1. The germline V gene supplies CDR1 MGHDK and CDR2 SYGVNS.

The TCR was taken from a human donor in good health, serving as a control. The rearranged chain carries TRBV25-1 and TRBJ2-5; the D region is possibly TRBD1 or TRBD2, each matching across 5 bases. The source material was sorted CD4+, CD8+, or CD8+CD57+ T cells (not recorded which) from PBMCs. Here is the DNA: TGTGCCAGCAGTGCCTCCTGGGACGGAAAAGAGACCCAGTACTTC. It translates as CASSASWDGKETQYF.